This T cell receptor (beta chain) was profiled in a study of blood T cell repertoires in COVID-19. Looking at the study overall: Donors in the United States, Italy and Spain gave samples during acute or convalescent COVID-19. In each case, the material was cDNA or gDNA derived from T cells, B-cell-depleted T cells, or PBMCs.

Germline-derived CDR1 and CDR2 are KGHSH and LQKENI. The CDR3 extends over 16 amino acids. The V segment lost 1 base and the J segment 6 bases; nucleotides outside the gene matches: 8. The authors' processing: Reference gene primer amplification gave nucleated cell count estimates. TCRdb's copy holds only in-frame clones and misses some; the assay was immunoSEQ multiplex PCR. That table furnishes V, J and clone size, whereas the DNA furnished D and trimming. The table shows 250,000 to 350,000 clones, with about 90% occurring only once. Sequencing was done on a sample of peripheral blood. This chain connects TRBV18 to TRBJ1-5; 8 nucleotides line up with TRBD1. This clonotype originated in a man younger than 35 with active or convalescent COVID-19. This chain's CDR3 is CASSPQLGQGGQPQHF. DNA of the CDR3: TGTGCCAGCTCACCACAACTCGGACAGGGTGGTCAGCCCCAGCATTTT.